The 10 T cell receptor beta chains below were found in one sample sequenced in a study of response to subunit inactivated influenza vaccine. In TCRdb, the RT-PCR reads were re-called with MiXCR into one record per CDR3 protein. The sample holds about 300,000 distinct CDR3 sequences, 21% seen once. The sequences come from PBMCs from blood, collected 21 months after vaccination. Every receptor here comes from a man between 50 and 75 years old who received an inactivated influenza vaccine.

The chain uses TRBV29-1 and TRBJ2-7, with D maybe TRBD2 (5 bases). V was trimmed by 2 bases and J by 5 bases, leaving 16 bases between them. Germline CDR1 and CDR2: SQVTM and ANQGSEA. This CDR3 spans 14 amino acids. This CDR3 is CSVEPRLSGNEQYF. CDR3 bases: TGCAGCGTTGAACCCCGACTTTCGGGGAACGAGCAGTACTTC.

Many counts were recorded for this clonotype. This chain joins TRBV12-3 or TRBV12-4 and TRBJ1-6; 9 positions agree with TRBD1. V dropped 6 bases and J dropped 2; count of bases not matched to a gene: 2. The CDR3 is 15 residues long. The CDR3 nucleotides read TGTGCCAGCAGGGACAGGGGTACCTATAATTCACCCCTCCACTTT. Translating gives CASRDRGTYNSPLHF.

This clonotype has a handful of counts. The genes are TRBV7-9 and TRBJ1-1; D is ambiguous. CDR1 SEHNR and CDR2 FQNEAQ come from the germline V gene (reference sequence). Trimming pared 5 bases from V and 0 bases from J, leaving 16 bases between. The CDR3 sequence is 16 residues long. For the CDR3, the DNA is TGTGCCAGCAGCATCCCCTCTAGGGCAATGAACACTGAAGCTTTCTTT. It is translated as CASSIPSRAMNTEAFF.

The chain combines TRBV6-2 or TRBV6-3 with TRBJ1-5, with a tentative D call TRBD1 (5 bases). This CDR3 has 13 amino acids. The germline gives CDR1 MNHEY, CDR2 SVGEGT. The V gene lost 7 bases and the J gene lost 4 bases, with 11 bases spanning the gap. CDR3 DNA: TGTGCCAGCACCTCCCAGGGTAATCAGCCCCAGCATTTT. Residues: CASTSQGNQPQHF.

For the CDR3, the DNA is TGTGCCAGCAGTGCCGGACGGAGAAACACTGAAGCTTTCTTT. It specifies CASSAGRRNTEAFF. The chain carries TRBV12-3 or TRBV12-4 and TRBJ1-1, with D unclear. Trimming removed 5 bases from V and 2 bases from J, with 12 bases in between. This CDR3 has 14 residues.

This clonotype was seen only a few times. The chain links TRBV5-1 to TRBJ2-1; 12 bases agree with TRBD1. The ends lost 4 bases at V and 6 bases at J; junction bases unmatched: 5. CDR1 and CDR2 (germline): SGHRS, YFSETQ. The CDR3 consists of 15 residues. The CDR3, as DNA: TGCGCCAGCAGCGGGGACAGGGGGCTTATCAATGAGCAGTTCTTC. Translating gives CASSGDRGLINEQFF.

This clonotype was seen more than once but under ten times. The chain recombines TRBV11-2 with TRBJ1-4, with D hard to call. Germline CDR1 and CDR2: SGHAT and FQNNGV. Trimming took 0 bases from V and 0 from J, leaving 8 bases between them. The CDR3 runs to 16 residues. The CDR3 here is CASSLESRTTNEKLFF. CDR3 DNA sequence: TGTGCCAGCAGCTTAGAATCTCGTACAACTAATGAAAAACTGTTTTTT.

The chain links TRBV4-1 to TRBJ1-1; D not certain. With 1 base removed from V and 4 bases from J, the gap between germline ends came to 10 bases. In germline, CDR1 is MGHRA, CDR2 YSYEKL. CDR3 length: 14 amino acids. CDR3 region: CASSQGQESTEAFF. The CDR3 region has the DNA TGCGCCAGCAGCCAAGGCCAGGAGAGCACTGAAGCTTTCTTT.

There are a few counts of this clonotype. This chain uses TRBV2 with TRBJ1-1; D perhaps matches TRBD1 (5 bases). V lost 6 bases to trimming and J lost 3 bases, with 11 bases between them. CDR3 size: 13 residues. Looked up from germline, CDR1 is SNHLY and CDR2 is FYNNEI. The CDR3 DNA follows: TGTGCCAGCAGGATGTTGGGGGACACTGAAGCTTTCTTT. It encodes CASRMLGDTEAFF.

The chain has TRBV11-3 and TRBJ2-2; D remains unclear. This CDR3 has 15 residues. Trimming cost V 3 bases and J 0 bases, with 8 bases left between them. Germline assignment: CDR1 SGHNT and CDR2 YENEEA. The CDR3 spells CASSFHRANTGELFF. CDR3 nucleotides: TGTGCCAGCAGCTTCCACAGAGCGAACACCGGGGAGCTGTTTTTT.